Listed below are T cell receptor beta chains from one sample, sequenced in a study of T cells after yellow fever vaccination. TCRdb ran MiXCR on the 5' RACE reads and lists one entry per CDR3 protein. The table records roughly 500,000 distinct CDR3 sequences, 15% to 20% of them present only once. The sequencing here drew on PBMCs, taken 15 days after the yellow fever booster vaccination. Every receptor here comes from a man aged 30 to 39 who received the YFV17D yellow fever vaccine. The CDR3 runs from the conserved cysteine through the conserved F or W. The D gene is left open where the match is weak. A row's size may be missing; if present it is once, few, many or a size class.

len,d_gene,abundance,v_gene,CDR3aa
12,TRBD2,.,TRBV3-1,CASTAGGYEQYF
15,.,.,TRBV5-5,CATNTGISSQETQYF
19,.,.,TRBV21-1,CASSKGSSSKENDTDTQYF
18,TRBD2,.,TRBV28,CASSFIRAGVGPYNEQFF
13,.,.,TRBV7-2,CASRSRGGEKLFF
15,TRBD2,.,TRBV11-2,CASSPGTSFTGELFF
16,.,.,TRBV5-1,CASSLELRLPYNEQFF
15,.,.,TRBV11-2,CASSLDNRVIYEQYF
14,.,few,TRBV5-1,CASSLTTMGETQYF
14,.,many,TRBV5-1,CASSSQGGGQPQHF
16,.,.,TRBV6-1,CASSDGRPYSGNTIYF
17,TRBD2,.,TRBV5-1,CASSLRASGTSTDTQYF
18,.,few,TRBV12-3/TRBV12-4,CASSLYPLTGTGANVLTF
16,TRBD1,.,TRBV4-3,CASSQLRDSYTDTQYF
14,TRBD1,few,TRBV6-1,CASSRTGANTEAFF
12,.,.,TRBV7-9,CASSLGMAGKYF
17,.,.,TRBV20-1,CSARDINGGRSSYEQYF
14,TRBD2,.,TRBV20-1,CSAEGLAGGDTQYF
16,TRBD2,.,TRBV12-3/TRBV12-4,CASRISGGQGANVLTF
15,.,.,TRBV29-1,CSVEELGAEYNEQFF
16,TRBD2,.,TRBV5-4,CASSSGGRASVGEQFF
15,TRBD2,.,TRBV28,CASSRLAGASGELFF
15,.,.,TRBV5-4,CASSSKRGGQETQYF
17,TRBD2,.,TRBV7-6,CASSLEVGGRGTDEQYF
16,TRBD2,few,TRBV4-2,CASSSRGSGMRETQYF
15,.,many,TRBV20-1,CSAHRQVGSGYEQYF
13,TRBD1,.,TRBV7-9,CASSLDRWYGYTF
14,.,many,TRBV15,CATSRDPEGHTIYF
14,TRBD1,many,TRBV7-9,CASSLQGGPYEQYF
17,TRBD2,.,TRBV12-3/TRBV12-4,CASSDDSLGGRANEQFF
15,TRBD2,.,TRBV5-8,CASSPNGLAGEAQYF
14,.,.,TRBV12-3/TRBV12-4,CASSLAGEWAAQYF
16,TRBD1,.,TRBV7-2,CASSLSTGAGANVLTF
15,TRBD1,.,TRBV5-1,CASSLITGAPNEQFF
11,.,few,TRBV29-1,CSVTSRDTQYF
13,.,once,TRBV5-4,CASSFNRPDTQYF
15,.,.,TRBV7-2,CASSLGSRNYNEQFF
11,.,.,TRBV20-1,CSGAQGDIQYF
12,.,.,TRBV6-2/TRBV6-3,CASVGSLKTQYF
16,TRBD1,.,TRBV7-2,CASSMGQARGPDTQYF
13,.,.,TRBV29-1,CSVDRQAGNEQFF
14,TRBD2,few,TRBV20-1,CSAPTSGSLEEQFF
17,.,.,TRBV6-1,CASSPRNWVAPKNIQYF
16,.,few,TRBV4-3,CASSQDEALFPDTQYF
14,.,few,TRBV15,CATSRDRVDYGYTF
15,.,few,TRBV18,CASSYRRVGLTEAFF
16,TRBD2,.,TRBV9,CASSPTPRTSSYEQYF
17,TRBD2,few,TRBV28,CASSLLGLAGGPHEQYF
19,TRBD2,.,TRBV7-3,CASSLTAGGTGTSGDTQYF
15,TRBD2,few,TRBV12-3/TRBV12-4,CASSSGGGRQETQYF
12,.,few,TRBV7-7,CASSVLTGELFF
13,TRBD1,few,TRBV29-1,CSAQGLAKNIQYF
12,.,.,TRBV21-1,CASRGTSYEQYF
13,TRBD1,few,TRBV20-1,CSASDRPWTEAFF
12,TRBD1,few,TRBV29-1,CSGWTGGYGYTF
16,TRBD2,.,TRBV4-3,CASSQGLAGRGETQYF
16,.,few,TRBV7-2,CASSLPPAVQSNEQFF